What follows is one T cell receptor (beta chain) and its context. An end of the junction does not agree with germline; a read error may underlie this. Other DNA sequences from this sample encode an identical CDR3 as well. Treatment defined: some 20 received Ad26.COV2.S at low or high dose, single or two shots; about 5 received placebo; per-sample allocation not given. All samples were drawn on day 63, counting from the first vaccine or placebo injection. Within Boston, the person who donated was an adult of 18-55 years. The source of the sample is a study of Ad26.COV2.S vaccination and SARS-CoV-2 variants. Data came from immunoSEQ multiplex PCR; TCRdb stores just in-frame clones and leaves some out. Counted here are about 350,000 clones, about 88% occurring once; the ten biggest clones make up about 3.3%. Germline CDR1 and CDR2: SGHAT and FQNNGV. The CDR3 extends over 15 amino acids.

The clonotype comes from a person between 18 and 59 years old who received the Ad26.COV2.S COVID-19 vaccine or a placebo. The chain has TRBV11-2 and TRBJ2-1; 11 bases fit TRBD2. The sequencing used peripheral blood, collected in a trial of Ad26.COV2.S vaccine versus placebo. CDR3 sequence reads: CASSLSGREYNEQFF. As DNA, the CDR3 is TGTGCTAGCAGCCTTAGCGGGAGGGAATACAATGAGCAGTTCTTC.